The 3 T cell receptor beta chains presented below share a single source sample, sequenced in a study of T cells in Graves' hyperthyroidism and ophthalmopathy. Authors of the study amplified TCR beta CDR3 regions from RNA transcripts. With the HTBI primer set, the TCR CDR3 went through a first round of RT-PCR. TCRdb re-analysed the multiplex PCR reads in MiXCR, keeping a single row per CDR3 protein. The table records roughly 700,000 distinct CDR3 sequences, around 15% of them present only once. The sequenced sample was blood. These receptors were taken from a man in his fifties with Graves' hyperthyroidism.

This clonotype was recorded at least ten times. CDR3 in DNA: TGTGCCAGCAGTGGACGGGAGCGGTACGAGCAGTACTTC. Protein product: CASSGRERYEQYF. The chain recombines TRBV28 with TRBJ2-7; TRBD2 might be the D (6 bases). V lost 5 bases, J lost 4 bases, and 12 bases lay in between. Germline V lookup: CDR1 MDHEN, CDR2 SYDVKM. The CDR3 covers 13 residues.

V is TRBV5-5 and J is TRBJ1-2; D not certain. Germline values: CDR1 SGHKS, CDR2 YYEKEE (reference sequence). The CDR3 spans 14 residues. The ends were cut back, 0 bases at V and 3 bases at J, with 9 bases in the middle. The CDR3 sequence: CASSLVSSDYGYTF. CDR3 sequence (DNA): TGTGCCAGCAGCTTGGTCAGCTCAGACTATGGCTACACCTTC.

This sequence joins TRBV6-1 and TRBJ2-7; 9 nucleotides align to TRBD1. The CDR3 loop spans 15 amino acids. The V segment lost 7 bases and the J segment 0 bases; nucleotides outside the gene matches: 7. Germline V gene lookup returns CDR1 MNHNS and CDR2 SASEGT. This CDR3 is CASTLDRGDSYEQYF. Here the CDR3 DNA reads TGTGCCAGCACCCTCGACAGGGGGGACTCCTACGAGCAGTACTTC.